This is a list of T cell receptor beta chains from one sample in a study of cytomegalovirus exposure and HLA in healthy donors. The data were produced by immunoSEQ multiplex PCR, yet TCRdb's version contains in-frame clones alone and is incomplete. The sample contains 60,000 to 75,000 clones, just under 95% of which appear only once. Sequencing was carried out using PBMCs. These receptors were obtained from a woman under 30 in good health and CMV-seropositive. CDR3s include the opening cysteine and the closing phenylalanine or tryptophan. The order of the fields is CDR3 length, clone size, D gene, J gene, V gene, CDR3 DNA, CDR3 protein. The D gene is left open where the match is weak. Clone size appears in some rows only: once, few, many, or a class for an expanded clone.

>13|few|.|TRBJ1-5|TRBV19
TGTGCCAGTAGTGGCTCGGCACGGGGGCCCCAGCATTTT
CASSGSARGPQHF
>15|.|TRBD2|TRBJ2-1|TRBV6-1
TGTGCTTCGATGTGGGGCGGGAGGGGAAGGAATGAGCAGTTCTTC
CASMWGGRGRNEQFF
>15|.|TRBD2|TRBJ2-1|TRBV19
TGTGCCAGTAGCGTACTAGCGGACCTCGGCGATGAGCAGTTCTTC
CASSVLADLGDEQFF
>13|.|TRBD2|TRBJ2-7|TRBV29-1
TGCAGCGTTGTGGGACTAGCGCGTAACGAGCAGTACTTC
CSVVGLARNEQYF
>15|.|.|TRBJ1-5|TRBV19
TGTGCCAGTAGTCTTCTCGGCCAGGGGAATCAGCCCCAGCATTTT
CASSLLGQGNQPQHF
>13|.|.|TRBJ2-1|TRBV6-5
TGTGCCAGCAGCTCTCCCCAGGCAAATGAGCAGTTCTTC
CASSSPQANEQFF
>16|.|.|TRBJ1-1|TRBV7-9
TGTGCCAGCAGCTTATCAGGGGCCGGGCCAAACACTGAAGCTTTCTTT
CASSLSGAGPNTEAFF
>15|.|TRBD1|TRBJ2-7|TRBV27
TGTGCCAGCAGACCGGGACAGGGGGTATCGTGGGAGCAGTACTTC
CASRPGQGVSWEQYF
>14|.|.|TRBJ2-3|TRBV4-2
TGTGCCAGCAGCGAGATCGGGGGACCAGATACGCAGTATTTT
CASSEIGGPDTQYF
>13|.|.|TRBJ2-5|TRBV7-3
TGTGCCAGCAGCCGGGGTGCCGCGGAGACCCAGTACTTC
CASSRGAAETQYF
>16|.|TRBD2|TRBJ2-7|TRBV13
TGTGCCAGCAGCCCCATTCAGGAGCGGGGAATCTACGAGCAGTACTTC
CASSPIQERGIYEQYF
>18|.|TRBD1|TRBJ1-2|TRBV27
TGTGCCAGCAGTCATTTAGGGACAGGGAAAGGGGGTCTTTATGGCTACACCTTC
CASSHLGTGKGGLYGYTF
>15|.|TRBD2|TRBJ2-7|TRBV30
TGTGCCTGGAGTGTAGCGGGGGGCGGGTCCTACGAGCAGTACTTC
CAWSVAGGGSYEQYF
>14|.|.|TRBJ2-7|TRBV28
TGTGCCAGCAGCCCTCGTCGGGAGTGGGTCGAGCAGTACTTC
CASSPRREWVEQYF
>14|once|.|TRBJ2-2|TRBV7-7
TGTGCCAGCGGCCAGGACTCCAACACCGGGGAGCTGTTTTTT
CASGQDSNTGELFF
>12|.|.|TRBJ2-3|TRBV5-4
TGTGCCAGCAGCCCCTTGGGGGGAACGCAGTATTTT
CASSPLGGTQYF
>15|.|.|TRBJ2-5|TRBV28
TGTGCCAGCGGGAAAAAGATCCCCCCGGGGGAGACCCAGTACTTC
CASGKKIPPGETQYF
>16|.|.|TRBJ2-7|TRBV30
TGTGCCTGGACCCCCCCCGTGGAGAGGATGAGGTACGAGCAGTACTTC
CAWTPPVERMRYEQYF
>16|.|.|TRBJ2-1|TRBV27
TGTGCCAGCAGTTTATATCCGGGGAGAGGTCACAATGAGCAGTTCTTC
CASSLYPGRGHNEQFF
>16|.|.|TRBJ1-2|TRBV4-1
TGCGCCAGCAGCCCCGGGGGATGGGGCGGGGGATCTGGCTACACCTTC
CASSPGGWGGGSGYTF
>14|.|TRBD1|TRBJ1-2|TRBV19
TGTGCCAGTAGTCTCCCGACAGGGCGAGAAGGCTACACCTTC
CASSLPTGREGYTF
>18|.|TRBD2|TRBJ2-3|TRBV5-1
TGCGCCAGCAGCTCCGCCGGTGGGAGCGGGAGTACAACAGATACGCAGTATTTT
CASSSAGGSGSTTDTQYF
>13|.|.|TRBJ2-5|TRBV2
TGTGCCAGCAGTTATGACACAGAAGAGACCCAGTACTTC
CASSYDTEETQYF
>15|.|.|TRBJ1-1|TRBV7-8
TGTGCCAGCAGCTTAGCCGCGGGACGGAGCACTGAAGCTTTCTTT
CASSLAAGRSTEAFF
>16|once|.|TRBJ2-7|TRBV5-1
TGCGCCAGCAGCTCCGAGCCAGCGATCAGCTCCTACGAGCAGTACTTC
CASSSEPAISSYEQYF
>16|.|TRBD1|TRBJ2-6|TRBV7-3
TGTGCCAGCAGCTTATCAGGGGGCGCTGGGGCCAACGTCCTGACTTTC
CASSLSGGAGANVLTF
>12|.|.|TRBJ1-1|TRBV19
TGTGCCAGTAGTACGACTGGATGGGAAGCTTTCTTT
CASSTTGWEAFF
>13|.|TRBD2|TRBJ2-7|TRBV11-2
TGTGCCAGCAGCGGGACTAGGTCCTACGAGCAGTACTTC
CASSGTRSYEQYF
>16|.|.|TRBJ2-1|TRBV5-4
TGTGCCAGCAGCACCGTACAGGGAAGGTCCTACAATGAGCAGTTCTTC
CASSTVQGRSYNEQFF
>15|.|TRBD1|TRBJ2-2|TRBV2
TGTGCCAGCAGTGTGGACAGGGGTAGGGCCGGGGAGCTGTTTTTT
CASSVDRGRAGELFF
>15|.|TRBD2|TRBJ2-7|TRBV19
TGTGCCAGTAGTATGGCCGGGGGGGAGGCATACGAGCAGTACTTC
CASSMAGGEAYEQYF
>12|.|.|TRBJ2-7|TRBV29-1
TGCAGCGTTGGGCGGGGCAACTACGAGCAGTACTTC
CSVGRGNYEQYF
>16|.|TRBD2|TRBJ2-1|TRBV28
TGTGCCAGCACCTTCGAGGGGAGCGGGAACTACAATGAGCAGTTCTTC
CASTFEGSGNYNEQFF
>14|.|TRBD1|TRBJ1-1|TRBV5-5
TGTGCCAGCAGCCCGGGACAGGTGAACACTGAAGCTTTCTTT
CASSPGQVNTEAFF
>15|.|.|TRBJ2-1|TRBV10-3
TGTGCCATCAGTGGTGAGGGAGGAAATTACAATGAGCAGTTCTTC
CAISGEGGNYNEQFF
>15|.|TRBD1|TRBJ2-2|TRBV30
TGTGCCTGGAGTGTACTTGACAGGGTCCACGGGGAGCTGTTTTTT
CAWSVLDRVHGELFF
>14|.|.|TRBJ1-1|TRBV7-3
TGTGCCAGCAGCTTAGTGGGGGCGAACACTGAAGCTTTCTTT
CASSLVGANTEAFF
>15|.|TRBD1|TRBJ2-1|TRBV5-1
TGCGCCAGCGGCCTATCGGGACAGGCCGACAATGAGCAGTTCTTC
CASGLSGQADNEQFF
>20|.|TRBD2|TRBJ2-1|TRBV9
TGTGCCAGCAGCGTCCGCCCAGGGGCTAGCGGGTCCAGCTCCTACAATGAGCAGTTCTTC
CASSVRPGASGSSSYNEQFF
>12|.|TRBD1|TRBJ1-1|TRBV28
TGTGCCACCGAAACAGGGGGCTTAAAGGCTTTCTTT
CATETGGLKAFF
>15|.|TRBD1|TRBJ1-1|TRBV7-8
TGTGCCAGCAGCTCGAGGGACAGCAGGGACACTGAAGCTTTCTTT
CASSSRDSRDTEAFF
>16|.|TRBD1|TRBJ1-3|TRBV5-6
TGTGCCAGCAGCCTCCGGACAGGCAGCTCTGGAAACACCATATATTTT
CASSLRTGSSGNTIYF
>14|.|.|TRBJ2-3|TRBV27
TGTGCCAGCAGCCTCGGACAGATGACAGATACGCAGTATTTT
CASSLGQMTDTQYF
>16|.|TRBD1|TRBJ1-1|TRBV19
TGTGCCAGTAGTATAATCCCGGGGACAGCTAACACTGAAGCTTTCTTT
CASSIIPGTANTEAFF
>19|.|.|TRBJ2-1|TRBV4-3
TGCGCCAGCAGCCCCCGGGCCGGCGGGGGCCCGATAATATACAATGAGCAGTTCTTC
CASSPRAGGGPIIYNEQFF
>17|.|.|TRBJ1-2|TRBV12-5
TGTGCTAGTGGTTTGGGTACGTCGCTCAGGGAAGACTATGGCTACACCTTC
CASGLGTSLREDYGYTF
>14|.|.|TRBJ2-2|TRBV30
TGTGCCTGGAGTAAAGGGCTGAGGGACGGGGAGCTGTTTTTT
CAWSKGLRDGELFF